The T cell receptor (beta chain) described here comes from a study of blood T cell repertoires in COVID-19. Study in general: Nucleic acid was either cDNA or gDNA, and it came from T cells, B-cell-depleted T cells, or PBMCs.

The CDR3 length is 12 residues. The V segment lost 5 bases and the J segment 3 bases; nucleotides outside the gene matches: 1. The germline V gene encodes CDR1 GTSNPN and CDR2 SVGIG (reference sequence). TCRdb's table, derived via immunoSEQ multiplex PCR, lists solely in-frame clones and lacks some. The data show 200,000 to 250,000 clones, with over 80% seen just once and 2% to 3% held by the top ten. The source is a man aged 25-40 years with COVID-19, enrolled during active disease. The sequenced sample consisted of peripheral blood. This chain joins TRBV30 and TRBJ1-2, with TRBD1 identical over 9 bases. The DNA for the CDR3 is TGTGCCTGGGGGGACAGGGACTATGGCTACACCTTC. This gives the protein CAWGDRDYGYTF. Combining the CDR3 with reference TRBV30 and TRBJ1-2 gives the whole variable domain SQTIHQWPATLVQPVGSPLSLECTVEGTSNPNLYWYRQAAGRGLQLLFYSVGIGQISSEVPQNLSASRPQDRQFILSSKKLLLSDSGFYLCAWGDRDYGYTFGSGTRLTVV.